A selection of T cell receptor beta chains follows, all from one sample in a study of CD8+ T cells in alopecia areata. Sequenced by immunoSEQ multiplex PCR; TCRdb stores in-frame clones only, minus some. The sample yields about 210,000 clones, 40% to 45% seen once. The source material was CD4+ T cells sorted from blood, sampled at roughly week 36, from a patient treated with tofacitinib. All receptors derive from a human donor with alopecia areata. Both conserved end residues are part of each CDR3. A D gene is named only where the DNA matches it firmly.

TRBV11-1	TRBJ2-1	-	CASSSTQGLPEGQFF
TRBV25-1	TRBJ2-2	-	CASRLNRAGELFF
TRBV11-2	TRBJ1-5	TRBD1	CASSSGTGGVVANQPQHF
TRBV2	TRBJ2-7	-	CASMSGTHPYEQYF
TRBV14	TRBJ2-1	-	CASSPYYDRYEQFF
TRBV10-3	TRBJ2-7	-	CAISGTAYEQYF
TRBV19	TRBJ1-3	-	CASSIRPGNTIYF
TRBV2	TRBJ2-3	TRBD1	CASRDDRDSQYF
TRBV15	TRBJ2-5	TRBD2	CATSGGGSRETQYF
TRBV25-1	TRBJ1-5	-	CASSGGEAPQHF
TRBV6-5	TRBJ2-5	TRBD1	CASSYSGQGLQETQYF
TRBV6-6	TRBJ2-6	-	CASSYGVPGGANVLTF
TRBV6-5	TRBJ1-1	-	CASSYSIPFEEAFF
TRBV29-1	TRBJ2-3	TRBD2	CSVLRPSGVAADTQYF
TRBV23-1	TRBJ2-1	-	CASSQPLEARVYNEQFF
TRBV29-1	TRBJ1-5	-	CSVGDTLNSNQPQHF
TRBV5-1	TRBJ2-5	TRBD1	CASSLGTGRETQYF
TRBV2	TRBJ1-2	-	CASSEIIRESDGYTF
TRBV5-1	TRBJ2-2	-	CASTKPGVDTGELFF
TRBV5-1	TRBJ2-1	-	CASSLGDWGVGEQFF
TRBV2	TRBJ1-2	-	CASSERGTARYGYTF
TRBV6-6	TRBJ2-3	-	CASTPASTDTQYF
TRBV4-2	TRBJ1-5	-	CASSQDSQPQHF
TRBV27	TRBJ1-1	-	CASSYTGCGAFF
TRBV30	TRBJ2-7	TRBD1	CAGDRVRDEQYF
TRBV30	TRBJ1-1	-	CAWSVMGGNTEAFF
TRBV11-2	TRBJ2-5	-	CASSLGRRKGHF
TRBV2	TRBJ2-4	-	CASKITVGADQYF
TRBV27	TRBJ2-1	TRBD2	CASHSGLAGGWQFF
TRBV2	TRBJ2-5	TRBD2	CASSERGRASETQYF
TRBV27	TRBJ2-5	-	CATQRESGAQYF
TRBV5-1	TRBJ1-1	-	CASSLGTGRPNTEAFF
TRBV7-2	TRBJ1-6	-	CASGRDFLNSPLHF
TRBV18	TRBJ1-1	-	CASSPSGNTEAFF
TRBV28	TRBJ2-6	-	CASDKGRGGSGANVLTF
TRBV5-1	TRBJ2-1	-	CASSLAEGSYNEQFF
TRBV5-1	TRBJ2-4	TRBD2	CASSLAPREWSKNIQYF
TRBV7-2	TRBJ2-7	-	CASSLDPGSYAQYF
TRBV4-2	TRBJ2-2	-	CASSHPQGFGELFF
TRBV29-1	TRBJ2-3	TRBD2	CSALSSGKPDTQYF
TRBV30	TRBJ2-4	-	CAWGRSKAKNIQYF